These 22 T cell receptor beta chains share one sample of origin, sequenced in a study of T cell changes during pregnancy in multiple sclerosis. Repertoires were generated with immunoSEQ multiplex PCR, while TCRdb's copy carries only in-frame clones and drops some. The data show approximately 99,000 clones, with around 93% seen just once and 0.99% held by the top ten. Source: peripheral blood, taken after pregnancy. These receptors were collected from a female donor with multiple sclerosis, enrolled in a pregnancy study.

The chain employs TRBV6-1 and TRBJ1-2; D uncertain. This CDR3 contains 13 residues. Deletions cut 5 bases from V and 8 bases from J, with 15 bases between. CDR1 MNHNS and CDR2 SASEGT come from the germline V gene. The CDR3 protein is CASSLAPSRGYTF. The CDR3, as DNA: TGTGCCAGCAGTCTCGCCCCCTCGCGGGGCTACACCTTC.

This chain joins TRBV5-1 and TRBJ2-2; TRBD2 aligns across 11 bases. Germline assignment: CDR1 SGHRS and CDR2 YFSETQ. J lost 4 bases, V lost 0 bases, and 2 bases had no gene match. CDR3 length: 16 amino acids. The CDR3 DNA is TGCGCCAGCAGCTTGGGACTAGCGGGAAGCACCGGGGAGCTGTTTTTT. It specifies CASSLGLAGSTGELFF. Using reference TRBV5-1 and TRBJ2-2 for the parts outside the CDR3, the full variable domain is KAGVTQTPRYLIKTRGQQVTLSCSPISGHRSVSWYQQTPGQGLQFLFEYFSETQRNKGNFPGRFSGRQFSNSRSEMNVSTLELGDSALYLCASSLGLAGSTGELFFGEGSRLTVL.

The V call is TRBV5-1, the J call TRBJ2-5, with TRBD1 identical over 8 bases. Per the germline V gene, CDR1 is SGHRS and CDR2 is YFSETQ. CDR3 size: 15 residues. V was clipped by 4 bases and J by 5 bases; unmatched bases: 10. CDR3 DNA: TGCGCCAGCAGCCCACAGGGACAGGTGCGGGAGACCCAGTACTTC. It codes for CASSPQGQVRETQYF. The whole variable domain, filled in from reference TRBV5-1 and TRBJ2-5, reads KAGVTQTPRYLIKTRGQQVTLSCSPISGHRSVSWYQQTPGQGLQFLFEYFSETQRNKGNFPGRFSGRQFSNSRSEMNVSTLELGDSALYLCASSPQGQVRETQYFGPGTRLLVL.

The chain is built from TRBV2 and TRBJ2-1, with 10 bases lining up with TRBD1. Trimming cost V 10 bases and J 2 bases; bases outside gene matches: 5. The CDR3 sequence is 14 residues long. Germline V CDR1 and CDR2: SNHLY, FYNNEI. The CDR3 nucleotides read TGTGCCACAGAGACAGGGGGCCCCTACAATGAGCAGTTCTTC. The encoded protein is CATETGGPYNEQFF. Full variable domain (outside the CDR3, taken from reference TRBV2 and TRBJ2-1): EPEVTQTPSHQVTQMGQEVILRCVPISNHLYFYWYRQILGQKVEFLVSFYNNEISEKSEIFDDQFSVERPDGSNFTLKIRSTKLEDSAMYFCATETGGPYNEQFFGPGTRLTVL.

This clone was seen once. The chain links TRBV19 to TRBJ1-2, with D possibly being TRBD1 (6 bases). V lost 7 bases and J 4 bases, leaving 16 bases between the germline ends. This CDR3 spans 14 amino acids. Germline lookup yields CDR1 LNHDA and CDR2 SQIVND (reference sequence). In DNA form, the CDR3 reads TGTGCCAGTACCTCGGGGGGCGCCGGCTATGGCTACACCTTC. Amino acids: CASTSGGAGYGYTF.

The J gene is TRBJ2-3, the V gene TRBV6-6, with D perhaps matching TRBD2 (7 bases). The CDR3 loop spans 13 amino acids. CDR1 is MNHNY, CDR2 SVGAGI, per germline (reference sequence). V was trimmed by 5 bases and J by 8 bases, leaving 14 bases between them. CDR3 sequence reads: CASSGLGGSTQYF. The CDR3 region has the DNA TGTGCCAGCAGTGGACTAGGGGGAAGTACGCAGTATTTT.

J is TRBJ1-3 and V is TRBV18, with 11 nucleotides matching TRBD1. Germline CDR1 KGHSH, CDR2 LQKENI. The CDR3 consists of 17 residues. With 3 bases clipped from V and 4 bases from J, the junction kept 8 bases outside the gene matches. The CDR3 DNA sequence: TGTGCCAGCTCACCCCGGACAGGGGGCGCCTCGGGAAACACCATATATTTT. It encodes CASSPRTGGASGNTIYF.

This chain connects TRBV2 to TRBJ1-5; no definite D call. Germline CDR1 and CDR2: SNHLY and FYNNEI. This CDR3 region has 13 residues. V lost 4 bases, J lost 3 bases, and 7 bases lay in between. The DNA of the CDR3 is TGTGCCAGCAGTGGACAAGTCAATCAGCCCCAGCATTTT. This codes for CASSGQVNQPQHF.

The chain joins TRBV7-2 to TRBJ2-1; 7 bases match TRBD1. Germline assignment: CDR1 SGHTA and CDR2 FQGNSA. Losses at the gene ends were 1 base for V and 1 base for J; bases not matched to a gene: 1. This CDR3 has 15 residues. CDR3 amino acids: CASSLVQGSYNEQFF. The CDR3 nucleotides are TGTGCCAGCAGCTTAGTACAGGGGTCCTACAATGAGCAGTTCTTC.

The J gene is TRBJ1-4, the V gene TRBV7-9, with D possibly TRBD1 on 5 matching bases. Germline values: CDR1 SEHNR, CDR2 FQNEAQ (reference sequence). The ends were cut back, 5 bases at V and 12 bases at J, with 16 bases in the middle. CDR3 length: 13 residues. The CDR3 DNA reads TGTGCCAGCAGCCCCGAAGGGGAGGCGGAACTGTTTTTT. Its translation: CASSPEGEAELFF.

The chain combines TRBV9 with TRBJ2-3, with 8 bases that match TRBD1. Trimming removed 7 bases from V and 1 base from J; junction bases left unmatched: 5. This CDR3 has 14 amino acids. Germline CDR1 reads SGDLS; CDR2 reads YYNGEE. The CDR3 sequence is CASRPGQGTDTQYF. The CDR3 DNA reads TGTGCCAGCCGTCCGGGACAGGGCACAGATACGCAGTATTTT.

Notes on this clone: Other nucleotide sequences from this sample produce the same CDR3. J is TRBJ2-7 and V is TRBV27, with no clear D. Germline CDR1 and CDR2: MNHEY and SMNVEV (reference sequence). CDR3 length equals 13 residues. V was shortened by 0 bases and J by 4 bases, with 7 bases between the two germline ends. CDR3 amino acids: CASSLSSGYEQYF. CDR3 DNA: TGTGCCAGCAGTTTATCGTCGGGTTACGAGCAGTACTTC.

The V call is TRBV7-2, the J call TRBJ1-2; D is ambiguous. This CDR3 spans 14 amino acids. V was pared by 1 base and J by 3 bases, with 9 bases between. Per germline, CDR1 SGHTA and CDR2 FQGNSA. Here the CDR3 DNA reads TGTGCCAGCAGCTTAGACAGCCCTCACTATGGCTACACCTTC. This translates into CASSLDSPHYGYTF.

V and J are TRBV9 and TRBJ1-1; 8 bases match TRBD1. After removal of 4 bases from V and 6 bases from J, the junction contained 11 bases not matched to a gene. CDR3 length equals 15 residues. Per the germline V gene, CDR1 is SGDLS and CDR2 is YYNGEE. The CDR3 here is CASSPRTGLTAEAFF. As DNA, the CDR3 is TGTGCCAGCAGCCCCCGGACAGGGCTGACGGCTGAAGCTTTCTTT.

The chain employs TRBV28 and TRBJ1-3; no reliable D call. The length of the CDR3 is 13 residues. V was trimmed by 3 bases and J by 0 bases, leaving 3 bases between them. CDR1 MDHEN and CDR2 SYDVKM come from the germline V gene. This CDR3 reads CASSFNSGNTIYF. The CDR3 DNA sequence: TGTGCCAGCAGTTTTAACTCTGGAAACACCATATATTTT.

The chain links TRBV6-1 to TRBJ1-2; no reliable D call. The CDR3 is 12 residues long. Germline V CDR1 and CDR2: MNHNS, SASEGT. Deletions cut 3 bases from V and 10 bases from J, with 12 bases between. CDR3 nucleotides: TGTGCCAGCAGTGATCGCAGGCAGCACTACACCTTC. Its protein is CASSDRRQHYTF.

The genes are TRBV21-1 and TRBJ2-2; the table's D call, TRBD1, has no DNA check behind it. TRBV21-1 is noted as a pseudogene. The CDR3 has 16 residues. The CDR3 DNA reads TGTGCCAGCAGCACCCGACCGGGACACTACACCGGGGAGCTGTTTTTT. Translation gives CASSTRPGHYTGELFF.

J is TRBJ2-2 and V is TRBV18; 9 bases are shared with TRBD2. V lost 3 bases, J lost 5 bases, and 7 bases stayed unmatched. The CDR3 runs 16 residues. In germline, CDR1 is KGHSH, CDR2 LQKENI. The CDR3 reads CASSPLGLAVTGELFF. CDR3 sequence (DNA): TGTGCCAGCTCACCGCTGGGACTAGCAGTAACCGGGGAGCTGTTTTTT.

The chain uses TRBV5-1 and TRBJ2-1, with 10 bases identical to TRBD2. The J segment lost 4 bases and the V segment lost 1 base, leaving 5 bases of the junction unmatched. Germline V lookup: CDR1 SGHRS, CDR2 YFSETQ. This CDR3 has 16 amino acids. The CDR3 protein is CASSLPTLAGYNEQFF. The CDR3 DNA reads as TGCGCCAGCAGCTTGCCGACACTAGCGGGGTACAATGAGCAGTTCTTC.

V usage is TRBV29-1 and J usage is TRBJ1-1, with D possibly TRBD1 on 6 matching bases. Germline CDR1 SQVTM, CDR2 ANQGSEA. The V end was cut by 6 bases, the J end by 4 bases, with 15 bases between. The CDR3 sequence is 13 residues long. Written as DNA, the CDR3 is TGCAGCGTGACACAGGGCTGGGGCACTGAAGCTTTCTTT. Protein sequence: CSVTQGWGTEAFF.

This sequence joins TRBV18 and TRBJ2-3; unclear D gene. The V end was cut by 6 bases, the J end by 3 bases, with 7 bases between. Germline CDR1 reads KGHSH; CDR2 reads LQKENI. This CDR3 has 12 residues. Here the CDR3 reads CASSPFTDTQYF. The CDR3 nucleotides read TGTGCCAGCTCCCCTTTTACAGATACGCAGTATTTT.

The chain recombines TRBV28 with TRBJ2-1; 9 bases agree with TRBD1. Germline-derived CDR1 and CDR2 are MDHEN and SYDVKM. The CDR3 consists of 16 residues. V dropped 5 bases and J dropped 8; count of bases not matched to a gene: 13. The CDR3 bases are TGTGCCAGCAGTCCTCCGGGACAGGGAAAGTTGTATGAGCAGTTCTTC. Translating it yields CASSPPGQGKLYEQFF.